This TCR beta chain was observed in a study of T cells in tuberculosis. General study findings and limits: Active tuberculosis cases were adults; controls were adolescents. Classification accuracy was 80% to 90% (AUROC more than 0.8) with the GMM-specific repertoire.

About this clone itself: Antigen specificity is unknown.

Generated by immunoSEQ multiplex PCR, the TCRdb table keeps only in-frame clones and is missing some. The table shows about 41,000 clones, with around 96% occurring only once. This CDR3 region has 17 residues. V lost 3 bases to trimming and J lost 0 bases; unmatched junction nucleotides: 6. Germline CDR1 is SGHTA and CDR2 is FQGNSA. V gene TRBV7-2 combines with J gene TRBJ2-5, with 11 bases aligning to TRBD2. The receptor comes from a donor aged 10-29 years with latent tuberculosis or without tuberculosis infection. The specimen sequenced was PBMCs. As DNA, the CDR3 is TGTGCCAGCAGCTTTCTGACTAGCGGGGACAACCAAGAGACCCAGTACTTC. Amino acid sequence: CASSFLTSGDNQETQYF.